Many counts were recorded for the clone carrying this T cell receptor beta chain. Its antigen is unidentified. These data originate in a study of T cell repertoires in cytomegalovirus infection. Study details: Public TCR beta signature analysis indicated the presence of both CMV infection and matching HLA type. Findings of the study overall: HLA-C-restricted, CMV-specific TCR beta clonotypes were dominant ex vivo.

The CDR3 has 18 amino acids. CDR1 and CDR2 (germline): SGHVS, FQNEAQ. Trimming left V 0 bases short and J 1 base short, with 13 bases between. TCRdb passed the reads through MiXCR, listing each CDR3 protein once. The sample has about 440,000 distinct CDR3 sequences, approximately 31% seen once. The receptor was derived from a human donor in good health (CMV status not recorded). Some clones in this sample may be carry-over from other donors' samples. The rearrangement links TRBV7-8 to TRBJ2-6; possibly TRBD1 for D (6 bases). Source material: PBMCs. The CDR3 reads CASSLAGRGWSGANVLTF. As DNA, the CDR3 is TGTGCCAGCAGCTTAGCGGGCAGGGGATGGTCTGGGGCCAACGTCCTGACTTTC. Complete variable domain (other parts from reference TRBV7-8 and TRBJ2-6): GAGVSQSPRYKVAKRGQDVALRCDPISGHVSLFWYQQALGQGPEFLTYFQNEAQLDKSGLPSDRFFAERPEGSVSTLKIQRTQQEDSAVYLCASSLAGRGWSGANVLTFGAGSRLTVL.